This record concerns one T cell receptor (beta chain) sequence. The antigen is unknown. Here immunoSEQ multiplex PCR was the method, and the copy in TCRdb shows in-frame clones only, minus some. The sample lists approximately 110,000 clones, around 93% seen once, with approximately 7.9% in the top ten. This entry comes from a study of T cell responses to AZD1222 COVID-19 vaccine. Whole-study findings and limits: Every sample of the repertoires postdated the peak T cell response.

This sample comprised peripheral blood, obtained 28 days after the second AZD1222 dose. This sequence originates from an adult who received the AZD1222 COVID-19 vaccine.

In DNA, the CDR3 is TGTGCCAGCAGCTTAGTAGAGGTCCCCGCCAATGGCTACACCTTC. Its translation is CASSLVEVPANGYTF. This chain connects TRBV7-8 to TRBJ1-2; no clear D gene. Trimming pared 1 base from V and 6 bases from J, leaving 15 bases between. This CDR3 spans 15 amino acids. Germline V gene lookup returns CDR1 SGHVS and CDR2 FQNEAQ. The whole variable domain, remainder taken from reference TRBV7-8 and TRBJ1-2, is GAGVSQSPRYKVAKRGQDVALRCDPISGHVSLFWYQQALGQGPEFLTYFQNEAQLDKSGLPSDRFFAERPEGSVSTLKIQRTQQEDSAVYLCASSLVEVPANGYTFGSGTRLTVV.